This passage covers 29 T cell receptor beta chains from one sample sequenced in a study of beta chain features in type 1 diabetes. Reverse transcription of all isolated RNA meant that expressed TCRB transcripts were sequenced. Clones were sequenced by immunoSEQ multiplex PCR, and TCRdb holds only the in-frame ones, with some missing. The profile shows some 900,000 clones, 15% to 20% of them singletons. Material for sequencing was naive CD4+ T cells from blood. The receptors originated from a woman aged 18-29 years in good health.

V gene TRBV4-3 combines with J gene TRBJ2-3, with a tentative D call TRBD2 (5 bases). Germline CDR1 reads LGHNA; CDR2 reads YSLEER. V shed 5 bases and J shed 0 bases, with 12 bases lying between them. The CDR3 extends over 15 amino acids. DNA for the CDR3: TGCGCCAGCAGCTTGGTCGGCGGGAGCACAGATACGCAGTATTTT. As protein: CASSLVGGSTDTQYF.

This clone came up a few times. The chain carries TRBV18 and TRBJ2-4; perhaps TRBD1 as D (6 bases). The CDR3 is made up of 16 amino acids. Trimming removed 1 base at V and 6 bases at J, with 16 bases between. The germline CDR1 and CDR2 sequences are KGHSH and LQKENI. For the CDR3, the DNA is TGTGCCAGCTCACCACGGGGGCACTCGGGTATAAACATTCAGTACTTC. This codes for CASSPRGHSGINIQYF.

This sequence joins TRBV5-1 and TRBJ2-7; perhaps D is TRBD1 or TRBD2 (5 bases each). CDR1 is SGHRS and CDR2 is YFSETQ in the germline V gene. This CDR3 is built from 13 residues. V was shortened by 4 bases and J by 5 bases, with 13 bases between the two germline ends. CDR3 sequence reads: CASSPGEGNEQYF. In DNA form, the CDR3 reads TGCGCCAGCAGCCCAGGCGAGGGGAACGAGCAGTACTTC.

The DNA for the CDR3 is TGCGCCAGCAGCCCCCGGGCTAGCGGGAGGGACTACGAGCAGTACTTC. It codes for CASSPRASGRDYEQYF. V and J are TRBV5-1 and TRBJ2-7, with 12 positions matching TRBD2. Per the germline V gene, CDR1 is SGHRS and CDR2 is YFSETQ. The trim removed 4 bases at V and 3 bases at J, leaving 8 bases unmatched. The CDR3 is 16 amino acids.

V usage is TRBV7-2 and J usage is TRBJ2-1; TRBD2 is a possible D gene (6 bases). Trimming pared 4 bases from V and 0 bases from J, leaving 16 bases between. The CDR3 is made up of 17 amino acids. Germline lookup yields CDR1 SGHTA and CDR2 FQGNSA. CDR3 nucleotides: TGTGCCAGCAGCTCTAGAATAGCGGTAACCTCCTACAATGAGCAGTTCTTC. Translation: CASSSRIAVTSYNEQFF.

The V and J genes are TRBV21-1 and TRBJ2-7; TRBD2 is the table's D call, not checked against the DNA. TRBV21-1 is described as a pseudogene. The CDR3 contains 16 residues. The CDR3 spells CASSPNGTGFSYEQYF. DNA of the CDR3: TGTGCCAGCAGCCCCAACGGAACGGGATTCTCCTACGAGCAGTACTTC.

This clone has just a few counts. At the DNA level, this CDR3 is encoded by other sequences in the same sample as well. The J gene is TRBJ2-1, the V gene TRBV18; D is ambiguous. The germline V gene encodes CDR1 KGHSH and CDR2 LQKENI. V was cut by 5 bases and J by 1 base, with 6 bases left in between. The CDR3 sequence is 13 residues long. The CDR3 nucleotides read TGTGCCAGCTCAACCGGATCCTACAATGAGCAGTTCTTC. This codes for CASSTGSYNEQFF.

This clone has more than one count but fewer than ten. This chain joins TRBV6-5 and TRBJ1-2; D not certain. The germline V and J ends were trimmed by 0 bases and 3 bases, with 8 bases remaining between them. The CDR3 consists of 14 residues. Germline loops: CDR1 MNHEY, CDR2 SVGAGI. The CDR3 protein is CASSYSGFYYGYTF. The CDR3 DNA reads TGTGCCAGCAGTTACTCTGGTTTTTACTATGGCTACACCTTC.

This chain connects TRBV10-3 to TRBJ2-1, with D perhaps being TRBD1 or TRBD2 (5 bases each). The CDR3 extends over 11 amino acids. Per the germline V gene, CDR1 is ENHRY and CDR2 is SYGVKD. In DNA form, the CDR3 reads TGTTCATCGGGGCGCGATATAGAGCAGTTCTTC. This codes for CSSGRDIEQFF.

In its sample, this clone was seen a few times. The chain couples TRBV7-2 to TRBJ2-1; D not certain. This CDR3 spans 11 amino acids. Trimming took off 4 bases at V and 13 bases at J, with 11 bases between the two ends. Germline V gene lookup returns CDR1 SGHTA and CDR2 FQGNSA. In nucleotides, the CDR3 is TGTGCCAGCAGCTCCGCTACCGGTCAGTTCTTC. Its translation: CASSSATGQFF.

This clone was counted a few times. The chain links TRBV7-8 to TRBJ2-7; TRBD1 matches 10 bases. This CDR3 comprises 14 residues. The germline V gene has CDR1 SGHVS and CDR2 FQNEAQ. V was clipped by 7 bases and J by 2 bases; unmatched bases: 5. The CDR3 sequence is CASMEGTGAYEQYF. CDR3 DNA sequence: TGTGCCAGCATGGAGGGGACAGGGGCCTACGAGCAGTACTTC.

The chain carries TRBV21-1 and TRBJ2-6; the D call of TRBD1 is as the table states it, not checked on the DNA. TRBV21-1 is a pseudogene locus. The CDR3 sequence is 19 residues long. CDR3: CASSKYDRGKFSGANVLTF. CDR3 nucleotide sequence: TGTGCCAGCAGCAAATATGACAGGGGAAAGTTCTCTGGGGCCAACGTCCTGACTTTC.

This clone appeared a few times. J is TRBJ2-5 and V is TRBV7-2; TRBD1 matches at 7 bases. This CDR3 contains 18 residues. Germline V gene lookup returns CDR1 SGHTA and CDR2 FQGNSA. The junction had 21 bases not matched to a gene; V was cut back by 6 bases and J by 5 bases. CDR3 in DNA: TGTGCCAGCAGAGCCCACCGGACAGGTCAAAATAGGAGGGAGACCCAGTACTTC. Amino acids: CASRAHRTGQNRRETQYF.

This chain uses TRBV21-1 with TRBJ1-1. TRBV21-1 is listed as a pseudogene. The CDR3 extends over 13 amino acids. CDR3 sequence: CASSRGGSTEAFF. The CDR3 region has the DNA TGTGCCAGCAGCAGGGGTGGGAGCACTGAAGCTTTCTTT.

This CDR3 reads CASSTRTDQITEAFF. The DNA for the CDR3 is TGTGCCAGCAGCACCCGGACAGACCAAATCACTGAAGCTTTCTTT. The chain links TRBV5-6 to TRBJ1-1; tentative D call: TRBD1 (6 bases). V lost 4 bases and J lost 4, with 17 bases in between. There are 15 residues in the CDR3. Germline V gene sequence: CDR1 SGHDT, CDR2 YYEEEE.

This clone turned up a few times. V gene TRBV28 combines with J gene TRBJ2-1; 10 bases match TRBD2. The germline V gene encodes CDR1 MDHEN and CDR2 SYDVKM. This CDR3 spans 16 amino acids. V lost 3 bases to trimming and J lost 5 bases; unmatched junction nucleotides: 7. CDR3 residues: CASSFGSSGGHNEQFF. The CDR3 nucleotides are TGTGCCAGCAGTTTTGGTTCTAGCGGGGGTCACAATGAGCAGTTCTTC.

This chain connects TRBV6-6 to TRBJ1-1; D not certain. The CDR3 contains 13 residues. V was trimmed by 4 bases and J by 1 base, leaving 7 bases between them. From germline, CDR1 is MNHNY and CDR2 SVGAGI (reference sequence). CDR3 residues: CASSSTPNTEAFF. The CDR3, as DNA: TGTGCCAGCAGTTCGACACCGAACACTGAAGCTTTCTTT.

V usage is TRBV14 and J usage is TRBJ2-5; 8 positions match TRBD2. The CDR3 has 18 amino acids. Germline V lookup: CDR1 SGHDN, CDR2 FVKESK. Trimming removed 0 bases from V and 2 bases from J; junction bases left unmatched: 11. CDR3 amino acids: CASSQDNRLAGFQETQYF. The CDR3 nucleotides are TGTGCCAGCAGCCAAGATAACCGTCTAGCGGGTTTTCAAGAGACCCAGTACTTC.

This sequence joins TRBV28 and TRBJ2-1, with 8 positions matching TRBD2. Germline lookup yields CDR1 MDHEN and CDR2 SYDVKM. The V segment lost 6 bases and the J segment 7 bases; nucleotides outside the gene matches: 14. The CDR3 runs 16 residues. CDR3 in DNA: TGTGCCAGCAGCTCAGCTTTCGGGACTAGGGCTAATGAGCAGTTCTTC. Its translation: CASSSAFGTRANEQFF.

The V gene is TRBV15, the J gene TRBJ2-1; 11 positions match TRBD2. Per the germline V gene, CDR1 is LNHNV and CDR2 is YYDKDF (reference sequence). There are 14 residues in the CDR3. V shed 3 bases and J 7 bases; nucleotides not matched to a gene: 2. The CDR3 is CATSSRLAGNEQFF. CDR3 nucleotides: TGTGCCACCAGCAGCCGACTAGCGGGGAATGAGCAGTTCTTC.

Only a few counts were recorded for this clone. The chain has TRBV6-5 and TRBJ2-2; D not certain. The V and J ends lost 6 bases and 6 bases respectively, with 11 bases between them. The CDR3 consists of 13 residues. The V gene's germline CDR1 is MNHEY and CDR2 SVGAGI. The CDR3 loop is CASSNEVSGELFF. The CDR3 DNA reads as TGTGCCAGCAGCAATGAGGTCTCCGGGGAGCTGTTTTTT.

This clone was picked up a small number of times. The CDR3 loop is CASSRQGFDSNQPQHF. The CDR3 coding sequence is TGTGCCAGCAGTCGACAGGGCTTTGATAGCAATCAGCCCCAGCATTTT. The chain recombines TRBV7-9 with TRBJ1-5, with 7 bases identical to TRBD1. Trimming at V came to 6 bases and at J to 0 bases, leaving 8 bases not matched to a gene. The CDR3 runs to 16 residues. Germline V gene data show CDR1 as SEHNR and CDR2 as FQNEAQ (reference sequence).

Written as DNA, the CDR3 is TGTGCCAGCTCACCCGGGCAGGGTTACTACGAGCAGTACTTC. Its translation: CASSPGQGYYEQYF. V gene TRBV18 combines with J gene TRBJ2-7; possible D gene TRBD1, 5 bases. Trimming took 3 bases from V and 3 from J, leaving 12 bases between them. This CDR3 region has 14 residues. The germline CDR1 and CDR2 sequences are KGHSH and LQKENI.

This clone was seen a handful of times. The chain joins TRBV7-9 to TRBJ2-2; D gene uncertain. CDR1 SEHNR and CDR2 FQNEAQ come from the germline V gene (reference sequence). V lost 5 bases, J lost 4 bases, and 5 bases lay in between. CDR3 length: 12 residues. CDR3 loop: CASSPLTGELFF. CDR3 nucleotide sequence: TGTGCCAGCAGCCCCCTCACCGGGGAGCTGTTTTTT.

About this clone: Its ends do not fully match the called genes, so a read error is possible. The CDR3 DNA reads as TGCAGCGTGGAAGACAGAAGGGGTGGGGTCTCTGGGGCCAACGTCCTGACTTTC. Encoded protein: CSVEDRRGGVSGANVLTF. The rearrangement links TRBV29-1 to TRBJ2-6, with D tentatively TRBD1 (5 bases). The germline CDR1 and CDR2 sequences are SQVTM and ANQGSEA. This CDR3 region has 18 residues.

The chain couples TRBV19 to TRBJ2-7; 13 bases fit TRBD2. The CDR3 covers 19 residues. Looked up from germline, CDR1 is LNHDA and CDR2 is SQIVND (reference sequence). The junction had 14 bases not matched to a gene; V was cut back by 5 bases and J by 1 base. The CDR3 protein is CASSPRTSGRINFSYEQYF. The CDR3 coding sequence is TGTGCCAGTAGTCCCCGGACTAGCGGGAGAATAAATTTTTCCTACGAGCAGTACTTC.

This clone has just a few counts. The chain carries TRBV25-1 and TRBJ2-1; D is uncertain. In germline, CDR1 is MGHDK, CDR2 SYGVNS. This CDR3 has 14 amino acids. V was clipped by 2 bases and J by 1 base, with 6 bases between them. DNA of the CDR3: TGTGCCAGCAGTGAAAGCAAGTCCTACAATGAGCAGTTCTTC. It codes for CASSESKSYNEQFF.

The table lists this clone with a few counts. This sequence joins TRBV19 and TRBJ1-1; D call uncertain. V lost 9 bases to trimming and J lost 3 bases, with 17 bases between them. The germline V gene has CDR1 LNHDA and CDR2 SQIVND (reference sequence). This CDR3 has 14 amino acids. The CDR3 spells CASLRYTGDTEAFF. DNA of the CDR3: TGTGCCAGCCTTCGGTACACCGGGGACACTGAAGCTTTCTTT.

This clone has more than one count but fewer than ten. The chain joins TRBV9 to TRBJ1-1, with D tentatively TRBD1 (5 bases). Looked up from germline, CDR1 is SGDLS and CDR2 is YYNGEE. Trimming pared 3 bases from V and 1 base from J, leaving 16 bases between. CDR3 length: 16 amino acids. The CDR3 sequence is CASSAQGGLPNTEAFF. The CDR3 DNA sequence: TGTGCCAGCAGCGCGCAGGGCGGCTTACCGAACACTGAAGCTTTCTTT.